One and the same sample provided the 10 T cell receptor beta chains below, sequenced in a study of blood T cell repertoires in COVID-19. Generated by immunoSEQ multiplex PCR, the TCRdb table keeps only in-frame clones and is missing some. The repertoire holds roughly 250,000 clones, 87% seen once, with around 6% in the top ten. The specimen sequenced was PBMCs or T cells enriched from blood (not recorded which). The receptors come from a woman younger than 45 with acute COVID-19.

The chain has TRBV2 and TRBJ2-1, with 12 bases that match TRBD2. This CDR3 has 14 amino acids. Germline CDR1 reads SNHLY; CDR2 reads FYNNEI. V lost 2 bases and J lost 8; bases outside the gene matches: 1. As DNA, the CDR3 is TGTGCCAGCAGTGAACTAGCGGGAGGGGATGAGCAGTTCTTC. Amino acid sequence: CASSELAGGDEQFF.

The chain combines TRBV2 with TRBJ1-2; 8 positions match TRBD1. CDR3 length: 15 residues. V shed 10 bases and J 3 bases; nucleotides not matched to a gene: 13. The V gene's germline CDR1 is SNHLY and CDR2 FYNNEI. CDR3 residues: CATLLITGGDYGYTF. The CDR3 DNA sequence: TGTGCCACCTTACTGATCACAGGGGGGGACTATGGCTACACCTTC. Combining the CDR3 with reference TRBV2 and TRBJ1-2 gives the whole variable domain EPEVTQTPSHQVTQMGQEVILRCVPISNHLYFYWYRQILGQKVEFLVSFYNNEISEKSEIFDDQFSVERPDGSNFTLKIRSTKLEDSAMYFCATLLITGGDYGYTFGSGTRLTVV.

This clone has more than one count but fewer than ten. The chain uses TRBV7-3 and TRBJ2-1; 7 bases agree with TRBD2. The CDR3 is 17 amino acids. The trim removed 1 base at V and 7 bases at J, leaving 13 bases unmatched. Looked up from germline, CDR1 is SGHTA and CDR2 is FQGTGA. CDR3 sequence reads: CASSLILSGNFWNEQFF. CDR3 nucleotides: TGTGCCAGCAGCTTAATCCTCAGCGGGAATTTTTGGAATGAGCAGTTCTTC.

The V and J genes are TRBV5-1 and TRBJ1-1; 7 nucleotides line up with TRBD1. V lost 2 bases, J lost 2 bases, and 6 bases stayed unmatched. This CDR3 comprises 15 residues. CDR1 and CDR2 from the germline V gene are SGHRS and YFSETQ. The CDR3 protein is CASSLQGSINTEAFF. CDR3 sequence (DNA): TGCGCCAGCAGCTTACAGGGGTCGATTAACACTGAAGCTTTCTTT. Looking up the rest from reference TRBV5-1 and TRBJ1-1 gives the full variable domain: KAGVTQTPRYLIKTRGQQVTLSCSPISGHRSVSWYQQTPGQGLQFLFEYFSETQRNKGNFPGRFSGRQFSNSRSEMNVSTLELGDSALYLCASSLQGSINTEAFFGQGTRLTVV.

The chain carries TRBV5-1 and TRBJ1-2, with TRBD1 matching over 10 bases. Germline values: CDR1 SGHRS, CDR2 YFSETQ. V was pared by 4 bases and J by 4 bases, with 7 bases of the junction left unmatched. The length of the CDR3 is 15 residues. Written as DNA, the CDR3 is TGCGCCAGCAGCCGCGGGACAGGGGAGCGCTATGGCTACACCTTC. This sequence encodes CASSRGTGERYGYTF.

CDR3 DNA sequence: TGTGCCAGCAGCCAAGACAGGACAGGGGGGACCTACGAGCAGTACTTC. Protein sequence: CASSQDRTGGTYEQYF. This rearrangement joins TRBV3-1 (or the pseudogene TRBV3-2) to TRBJ2-7, with 10 bases fitting TRBD1. Germline CDR1 is LGHDT and CDR2 is YNNKEL (reference sequence). CDR3 length: 16 amino acids. V gave up 0 bases and J gave up 2 bases; unmatched junction bases: 4.

This chain uses TRBV18 with TRBJ2-1, with D possibly matching TRBD1 (5 bases). The germline gives CDR1 KGHSH, CDR2 LQKENI. The CDR3 runs to 11 residues. The V and J ends lost 6 bases and 10 bases respectively, with 10 bases between them. The CDR3 DNA reads as TGTGCCAGCTCCCCCGGACAAGAGCAGTTCTTC. Its translation: CASSPGQEQFF.

This chain uses TRBV7-3 with TRBJ2-3; possible D gene TRBD1, 5 bases. CDR1 and CDR2 (germline): SGHTA, FQGTGA. V lost 1 base and J 3 bases, leaving 8 bases between the germline ends. The CDR3 is made up of 14 amino acids. CDR3 nucleotide sequence: TGTGCCAGCAGCTTAATTGCAGGGACAGATACGCAGTATTTT. Amino acids: CASSLIAGTDTQYF.

The V gene is TRBV6-6, the J gene TRBJ1-2, with unresolved D. The CDR3 has 13 residues. Trimming stripped 8 bases from V and 2 bases from J, with 12 bases between. Looked up from germline, CDR1 is MNHNY and CDR2 is SVGAGI (reference sequence). The CDR3 DNA reads as TGTGCCAGCCCCCGGGGAAGAAACTATGGCTACACCTTC. Translating gives CASPRGRNYGYTF.

This rearrangement joins TRBV12-3 or TRBV12-4 to TRBJ1-1; D uncertain. The CDR3 extends over 12 amino acids. Trimming stripped 6 bases from V and 5 bases from J, with 10 bases between. CDR3 sequence: CASSKRETEAFF. The CDR3 DNA sequence: TGTGCCAGCAGCAAGAGGGAAACTGAAGCTTTCTTT.